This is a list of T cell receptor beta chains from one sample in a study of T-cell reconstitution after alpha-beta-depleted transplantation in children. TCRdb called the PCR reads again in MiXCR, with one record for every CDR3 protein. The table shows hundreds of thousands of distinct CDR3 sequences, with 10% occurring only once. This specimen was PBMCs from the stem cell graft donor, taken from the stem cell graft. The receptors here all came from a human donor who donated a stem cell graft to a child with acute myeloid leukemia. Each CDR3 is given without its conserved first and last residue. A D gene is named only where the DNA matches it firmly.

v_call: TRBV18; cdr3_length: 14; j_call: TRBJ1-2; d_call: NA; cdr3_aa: ASSPPSGGAADGYT
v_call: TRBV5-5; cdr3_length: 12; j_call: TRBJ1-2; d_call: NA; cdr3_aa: ASSLTGINYGYT
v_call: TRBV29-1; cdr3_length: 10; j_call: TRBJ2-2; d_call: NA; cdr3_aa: SVVRGGGELF
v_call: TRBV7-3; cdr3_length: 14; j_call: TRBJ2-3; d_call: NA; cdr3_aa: ASSPSGFSDPDTQY
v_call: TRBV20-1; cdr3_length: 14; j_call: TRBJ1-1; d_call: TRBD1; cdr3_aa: SAPPGWTGLWTEAF
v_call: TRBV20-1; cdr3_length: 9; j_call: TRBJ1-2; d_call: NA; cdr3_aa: SAKAWDGYT
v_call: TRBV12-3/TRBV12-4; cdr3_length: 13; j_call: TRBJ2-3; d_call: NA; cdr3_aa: ASSPYRASTDTQY
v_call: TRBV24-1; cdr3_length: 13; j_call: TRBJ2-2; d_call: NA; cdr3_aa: ATGGAATNTGELF
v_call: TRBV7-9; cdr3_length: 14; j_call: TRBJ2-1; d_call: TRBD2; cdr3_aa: ASSSRLAGAEHEQF
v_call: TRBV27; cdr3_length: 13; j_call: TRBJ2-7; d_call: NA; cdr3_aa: ASSFQGQGSYEQY
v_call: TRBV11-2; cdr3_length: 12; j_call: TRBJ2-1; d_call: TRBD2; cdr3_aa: ASSLVAGVNEQF
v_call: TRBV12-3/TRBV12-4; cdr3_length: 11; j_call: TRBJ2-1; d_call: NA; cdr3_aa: ASSFEAPNEQF
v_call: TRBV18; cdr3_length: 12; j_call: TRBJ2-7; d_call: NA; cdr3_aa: ASSRFRGNDEQY
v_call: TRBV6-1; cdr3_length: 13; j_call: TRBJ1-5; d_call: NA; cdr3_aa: ASSARGGSNQPQH
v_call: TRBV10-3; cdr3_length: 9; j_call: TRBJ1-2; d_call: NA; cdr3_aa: AISGNYGYT
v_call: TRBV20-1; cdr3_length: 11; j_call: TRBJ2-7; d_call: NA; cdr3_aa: SARRGSGYEQY
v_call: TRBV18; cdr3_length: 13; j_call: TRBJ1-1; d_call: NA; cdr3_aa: ASSPMTGANTEAF
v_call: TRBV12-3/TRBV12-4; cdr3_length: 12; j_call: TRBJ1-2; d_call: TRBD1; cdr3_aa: ASSSGTGSGGYT
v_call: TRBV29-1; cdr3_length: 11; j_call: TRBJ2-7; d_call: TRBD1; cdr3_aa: SGGQGAGYEQY